Below are 19 T cell receptor beta chains sequenced from a single sample in a study of T cells in Graves' hyperthyroidism and ophthalmopathy. RNA transcripts provided the source from which TCR beta CDR3 regions were amplified. HTBI primers were used for first-round RT-PCR of the TCR CDR3. A single record per CDR3 protein comes from TCRdb applying MiXCR to the multiplex PCR reads. The table lists under 450,000 distinct CDR3 sequences, less than 15% of them singletons, with around 20% in the top ten. The sequenced sample was blood. The source is a man aged 30 to 45 with Graves' hyperthyroidism that later progressed to Graves' ophthalmopathy.

At least ten counts were recorded for this clonotype. The chain uses TRBV5-1 and TRBJ2-7, with 8 positions matching TRBD1. Looked up from germline, CDR1 is SGHRS and CDR2 is YFSETQ. The junction had 11 bases not matched to a gene; V was cut back by 3 bases and J by 0 bases. The CDR3 is 17 residues long. The CDR3 spells CASSSLPGQESSYEQYF. DNA for the CDR3: TGCGCCAGCAGCTCCCTCCCGGGACAGGAGAGCTCCTACGAGCAGTACTTC.

This clonotype was counted between two and nine times. V is TRBV5-1 and J is TRBJ2-1; 10 nucleotides match TRBD2. The CDR3 is 16 residues long. The germline V gene has CDR1 SGHRS and CDR2 YFSETQ. J lost 1 base, V lost 4 bases, and 5 bases had no gene match. CDR3 bases: TGCGCCAGCAGCGTTAGCGGGGGGAGTTCCTACAATGAGCAGTTCTTC. Protein product: CASSVSGGSSYNEQFF.

The rearrangement uses TRBV5-4 and TRBJ2-5, with 8 nucleotides matching TRBD1. J was trimmed by 3 bases and V by 3 bases; bases with no gene match: 4. The CDR3 length is 14 residues. From germline, CDR1 is SGHNT and CDR2 YYREEE (reference sequence). The CDR3 DNA follows: TGTGCCAGCAGCTCCCAGGGGGCGGAAGAGACCCAGTACTTC. Translating gives CASSSQGAEETQYF.

This clonotype was seen more than once but under ten times. The chain combines TRBV20-1 with TRBJ2-3, with TRBD1 identical over 8 bases. The length of the CDR3 is 14 residues. CDR1 is DFQATT and CDR2 is SNEGSKA in the germline V gene (reference sequence). J gave up 8 bases and V 5 bases, and 12 bases lay outside the gene matches. DNA for the CDR3: TGCAGTGCTTGTGCGGCAGGGGGCCCACTTACGCAGTATTTT. Translated: CSACAAGGPLTQYF.

This clonotype was seen repeatedly, ten times or more. The chain links TRBV28 to TRBJ2-7; 10 bases are shared with TRBD1. This CDR3 has 16 amino acids. Trimming took 4 bases from V and 2 from J; bases not matched to a gene: 8. Germline lookup yields CDR1 MDHEN and CDR2 SYDVKM. The CDR3 bases are TGTGCCAGCAGTTCCCGGGACAGGGGTAATACCTACGAGCAGTACTTC. Translated: CASSSRDRGNTYEQYF.

Ten or more counts support this clonotype. This chain uses TRBV20-1 with TRBJ2-3; D might be TRBD1 or TRBD2, each matching 5 bases. There are 17 residues in the CDR3. CDR1 and CDR2 (germline): DFQATT, SNEGSKA (reference sequence). The V and J ends lost 3 bases and 0 bases respectively, with 19 bases between them. CDR3 protein: CSASNRGPRSSTDTQYF. Here the CDR3 DNA reads TGCAGTGCTAGTAATCGGGGACCCCGTTCGAGCACAGATACGCAGTATTTT.

The chain employs TRBV29-1 and TRBJ2-1; D may be TRBD1 (5 bases). The CDR3 length is 15 residues. V was cut by 4 bases and J by 1 base, with 14 bases left in between. Germline CDR1 reads SQVTM; CDR2 reads ANQGSEA. CDR3 amino acids: CSVGFRTTSYNEQFF. DNA of the CDR3: TGCAGCGTTGGTTTTCGGACAACATCCTACAATGAGCAGTTCTTC.

The chain carries TRBV28 and TRBJ1-5; D call uncertain. The CDR3 spans 14 residues. The germline CDR1 and CDR2 sequences are MDHEN and SYDVKM. Trimming cost V 3 bases and J 4 bases, with 10 bases left between them. Here the CDR3 reads CASSLHSTNQPQHF. The CDR3 nucleotides read TGTGCCAGCAGTTTGCACAGTACAAATCAGCCCCAGCATTTT.

The rearrangement links TRBV29-1 to TRBJ2-1, with 12 bases aligning to TRBD2. The CDR3 is 14 residues long. Losses at the gene ends were 3 bases for V and 9 bases for J; bases not matched to a gene: 6. CDR1 and CDR2 from the germline V gene are SQVTM and ANQGSEA. CDR3 bases: TGCAGCGTTGAGGCTAGCGGGGGGGCAGGTGAGCAGTTCTTC. Protein: CSVEASGGAGEQFF.

This chain links TRBV11-2 with TRBJ1-1; the D is unclear. Trimming pared 1 base from V and 1 base from J, leaving 10 bases between. The CDR3 loop spans 15 amino acids. CDR1 is SGHAT and CDR2 is FQNNGV in the germline V gene. The CDR3 DNA follows: TGTGCCAGCAGCTTAGGGTATGGCAGGAACACTGAAGCTTTCTTT. This translates into CASSLGYGRNTEAFF.

This clonotype was seen more than once but under ten times. V gene TRBV14 combines with J gene TRBJ2-7, with D possibly TRBD2 on 6 matching bases. The CDR3 length is 14 residues. Trimming stripped 0 bases from V and 3 bases from J, with 9 bases between. The germline V gene has CDR1 SGHDN and CDR2 FVKESK. The CDR3 reads CASSQESSDYEQYF. The CDR3 DNA reads as TGTGCCAGCAGCCAAGAGTCTAGCGACTACGAGCAGTACTTC.

The rearrangement joins TRBV20-1 to TRBJ2-2; TRBD2 aligns across 8 bases. Germline assignment: CDR1 DFQATT and CDR2 SNEGSKA (reference sequence). V was clipped by 0 bases and J by 7 bases; unmatched bases: 7. The CDR3 has 15 amino acids. CDR3 region: CSARDPAGVHGELFF. As DNA, the CDR3 is TGCAGTGCTAGAGATCCAGCGGGGGTACACGGGGAGCTGTTTTTT.

Concerning this clonotype itself: Being one base from a much bigger clone, this may be a read error. V gene TRBV7-9 combines with J gene TRBJ2-7; D is uncertain. The CDR3 length is 12 residues. Germline V gene sequence: CDR1 SEHNR, CDR2 FQNEAQ (reference sequence). Here the CDR3 DNA reads TGTGTCAGCAGCTTCTACGACTACGAGCAGTACTTC. Translation: CVSSFYDYEQYF.

There are many counts of this clonotype. The V and J genes are TRBV5-4 and TRBJ2-1; 9 bases align to TRBD2. The trim removed 0 bases at V and 3 bases at J, leaving 1 base unmatched. This CDR3 is built from 15 residues. Germline V gene data show CDR1 as SGHNT and CDR2 as YYREEE (reference sequence). CDR3 amino acids: CASSLEAGGYNEQFF. CDR3 nucleotides: TGTGCCAGCAGCTTGGAAGCGGGGGGCTACAATGAGCAGTTCTTC. Looking up the rest from reference TRBV5-4 and TRBJ2-1 gives the full variable domain: ETGVTQSPTHLIKTRGQQVTLRCSSQSGHNTVSWYQQALGQGPQFIFQYYREEENGRGNFPPRFSGLQFPNYSSELNVNALELDDSALYLCASSLEAGGYNEQFFGPGTRLTVL.

This clonotype occurred many times. CDR3 in amino acids: CSAPRFDLNEQFF. For the CDR3, the DNA is TGCAGTGCTCCACGGTTTGACCTAAATGAGCAGTTCTTC. The chain employs TRBV20-1 and TRBJ2-1; no clear D. Germline V CDR1 and CDR2: DFQATT, SNEGSKA (reference sequence). The CDR3 spans 13 residues. The V end was cut by 5 bases, the J end by 7 bases, with 15 bases between.

This clonotype was seen many times. The chain joins TRBV7-9 to TRBJ2-7; D may be TRBD1 (6 bases). V was shortened by 5 bases and J by 6 bases, with 23 bases between the two germline ends. Germline CDR1 is SEHNR and CDR2 is FQNEAQ (reference sequence). This CDR3 is 16 amino acids long. The CDR3: CASSPQGSDWGTEQYF. The CDR3 DNA reads as TGTGCCAGCAGCCCACAGGGCTCGGACTGGGGAACCGAGCAGTACTTC.

This clonotype was found many times. The chain couples TRBV9 to TRBJ1-2; D is unresolved. Germline V gives CDR1 SGDLS, CDR2 YYNGEE. The CDR3 contains 15 residues. V was clipped by 4 bases and J by 7 bases, with 20 bases between them. The CDR3 region has the DNA TGTGCCAGCAGCCCCTCGGTGACCGGGAGGGCTGGCTACACCTTC. Translated, it gives CASSPSVTGRAGYTF.

This clonotype has a single count. A read error may be the cause here, since a much bigger clone is one base away. This rearrangement joins TRBV6-1 to TRBJ1-5, with TRBD1 as a possible D gene (5 bases). The V gene's germline CDR1 is MNHNS and CDR2 SASEGT. The CDR3 has 15 residues. The CDR3 loop is CASSELGGTNQPRHF. CDR3 DNA sequence: TGTGCCAGCAGTGAATTGGGGGGAACAAATCAGCCCCGGCATTTT.

At least ten counts were recorded for this clonotype. The rearrangement links TRBV20-1 to TRBJ2-1, with 8 bases aligning to TRBD2. The CDR3 is made up of 14 amino acids. V gave up 5 bases and J gave up 10 bases; unmatched junction bases: 13. From germline, CDR1 is DFQATT and CDR2 SNEGSKA (reference sequence). The CDR3 reads CSAYAPGGPKEQFF. For the CDR3, the DNA is TGCAGTGCTTACGCACCGGGGGGGCCGAAGGAGCAGTTCTTC.